This TCR beta chain came from a study of CD8 T cells in Susac syndrome. TCR beta sequencing covered blood CD8+ and CD4+ T cells. Patients with stable or active relapsing-remitting disease, all of them treatment-naive, made up the multiple sclerosis controls. An amount of RNA that ranged from roughly 0.45 to 1 ug was reverse transcribed with random hexamers. Amplification of the TCR beta CDR3 was carried out by immunoSEQ multiplex PCR, which spanned a total of 54 Vbeta and 13 Jbeta segments. MiXCR, run by TCRdb on the immunoSEQ multiplex PCR reads, gives a single entry per CDR3 protein. The table includes 250,000 or so distinct CDR3 sequences, 93% detected once. Study-wide results and limits: By the study's own acknowledgment, its TCR sequencing and HLA analysis included relatively few individuals.

As regards this clonotype: What it recognizes is unknown.

CDR3 length equals 16 residues. V trimming: 5 bases; J trimming: 6 bases; junction bases outside the gene matches: 11. Germline values: CDR1 SGHNT, CDR2 YENEEA. The source is a human donor with multiple sclerosis. Input material: CD4+ T cells from PBMCs. V usage is TRBV11-3 and J usage is TRBJ2-2; TRBD2 aligns across 8 bases. This CDR3 is CASSPSGGPRSGELFF. In DNA form, the CDR3 reads TGTGCCAGCAGCCCATCGGGAGGGCCTCGTTCCGGGGAGCTGTTTTTT.